The 30 T cell receptor beta chains below come from one sample, sequenced in a study of graft-versus-host responses after intestinal transplantation. Their antigen targets remain unknown. Clones were sequenced by immunoSEQ multiplex PCR, and TCRdb holds only the in-frame ones, with some missing. Of about 70,000 clones detected, about 90% appear once; the ten largest clones hold less than 5%. The sequencing here drew on unstimulated CD8+ T cells sorted from spleen or lymph node cells, taken before transplant. The source of these receptors is a human donor who was the organ donor for an intestinal transplant.

The rearrangement links TRBV4-1 to TRBJ2-3; D is uncertain. The CDR3 is 15 amino acids. CDR1 MGHRA and CDR2 YSYEKL come from the germline V gene. V was trimmed by 3 bases and J by 2 bases, leaving 12 bases between them. The CDR3 loop reads CASSHPTQSTDTQYF. The CDR3 DNA reads TGCGCCAGCAGCCACCCTACCCAATCCACAGATACGCAGTATTTT.

J is TRBJ2-3 and V is TRBV6-1; D might be TRBD1 (5 bases). There are 14 residues in the CDR3. Between the trimmed V and J ends, which lost 8 bases and 4 bases, there was a span of 16 bases. CDR1 is MNHNS, CDR2 SASEGT, per germline. CDR3 region: CASSVLGPADTQYF. The CDR3 nucleotides are TGTGCCAGCTCCGTCTTGGGGCCTGCAGATACGCAGTATTTT.

The V call is TRBV7-9, the J call TRBJ2-1, with D perhaps matching TRBD2 (5 bases). The ends were cut back, 1 base at V and 4 bases at J, with 14 bases in the middle. The CDR3 has 16 amino acids. Germline lookup yields CDR1 SEHNR and CDR2 FQNEAQ (reference sequence). CDR3 sequence: CASSLGPRATYNEQFF. The CDR3 bases are TGTGCCAGCAGCTTAGGGCCGAGGGCAACATACAATGAGCAGTTCTTC.

This chain connects TRBV6-4 to TRBJ2-3; the D gene is possibly TRBD2 (5 bases). CDR3 length: 15 amino acids. V was shortened by 3 bases and J by 2 bases, with 12 bases between the two germline ends. Germline V gene lookup returns CDR1 MRHNA and CDR2 SNTAGT. The CDR3 here is CASSEATRDTDTQYF. The CDR3 nucleotides read TGTGCCAGCAGTGAAGCGACTCGGGACACAGATACGCAGTATTTT.

The V gene is TRBV15, the J gene TRBJ2-7; D call uncertain. V lost 5 bases and J 0 bases, leaving 17 bases between the germline ends. The CDR3 runs to 16 residues. The germline V gene encodes CDR1 LNHNV and CDR2 YYDKDF (reference sequence). For the CDR3, the DNA is TGTGCCACCAGCGGGTCACACACAGTATTCTCCTACGAGCAGTACGTC. Residues: CATSGSHTVFSYEQYV.

The chain recombines TRBV7-8 with TRBJ1-2, with unresolved D. The CDR3 has 15 residues. The V end lost 0 bases, the J end lost 2 bases, and 10 bases lay between the germline ends. Per the germline V gene, CDR1 is SGHVS and CDR2 is FQNEAQ. Here the CDR3 DNA reads TGTGCCAGCAGCTTAGCGGCGGAATCAAACTATGGCTACACCTTC. This sequence encodes CASSLAAESNYGYTF.

The chain links TRBV7-9 to TRBJ1-5; weak D call: TRBD1 (6 bases). The CDR3 has 17 residues. CDR1 and CDR2 (germline): SEHNR, FQNEAQ (reference sequence). Trimming took 0 bases from V and 7 from J, leaving 19 bases between them. The CDR3 spells CASSLADSASSRQPQHF. In DNA form, the CDR3 reads TGTGCCAGCAGCTTAGCGGACAGCGCCTCGAGTCGACAGCCCCAGCATTTT.

This clone was detected only a few times. V usage is TRBV4-2 and J usage is TRBJ1-2; no clear D gene. Germline CDR1 and CDR2: LGHNA and YNFKEQ. The CDR3 totals 16 residues. V shed 0 bases and J shed 4 bases, with 15 bases lying between them. The CDR3: CASSQEMTEPSYGYTF. The CDR3 nucleotides read TGTGCCAGCAGCCAAGAGATGACCGAACCTAGCTATGGCTACACCTTC.

This rearrangement joins TRBV7-2 to TRBJ2-3; 9 bases fit TRBD2. Losses at the gene ends were 5 bases for V and 0 bases for J; bases not matched to a gene: 15. The germline V gene encodes CDR1 SGHTA and CDR2 FQGNSA. There are 19 residues in the CDR3. The CDR3 region is CASSRGVAGVPTSTDTQYF. CDR3 DNA: TGTGCCAGCAGCCGTGGGGTAGCGGGGGTCCCCACTAGCACAGATACGCAGTATTTT.

The chain's CDR3 is CASRQSTGELFF. The CDR3 coding sequence is TGTGCCAGCCGACAGAGCACCGGGGAGCTGTTTTTT. The V and J genes are TRBV6-1 and TRBJ2-2; perhaps TRBD1 as D (5 bases). Germline CDR1 and CDR2: MNHNS and SASEGT. Trimming removed 8 bases from V and 4 bases from J, with 8 bases in between. This CDR3 has 12 residues.

This sequence joins TRBV4-3 and TRBJ2-3; TRBD2 is a possible D gene (7 bases). The CDR3 runs to 17 residues. Trimming cost V 4 bases and J 2 bases, with 19 bases left between them. The germline CDR1 and CDR2 sequences are LGHNA and YSLEER. The CDR3 sequence: CASSRTNREGITDTQYF. The CDR3, as DNA: TGCGCCAGCAGCCGCACCAACAGGGAGGGAATCACAGATACGCAGTATTTT.

The V and J genes are TRBV5-1 and TRBJ2-1, with 8 nucleotides matching TRBD1. V dropped 2 bases and J dropped 2; count of bases not matched to a gene: 6. The length of the CDR3 is 16 residues. CDR1 is SGHRS, CDR2 YFSETQ, per germline. CDR3 in amino acids: CASSFGPGGAYNEQFF. CDR3 nucleotide sequence: TGCGCCAGCAGCTTTGGGCCAGGGGGCGCCTACAATGAGCAGTTCTTC.

This clone was seen a single time. This chain links TRBV4-1 with TRBJ2-1, with D possibly TRBD2 on 6 matching bases. Per germline, CDR1 MGHRA and CDR2 YSYEKL. There are 17 residues in the CDR3. Deletions cut 4 bases from V and 2 bases from J, with 18 bases between. The DNA for the CDR3 is TGCGCCAGCAGCCCAGGTACGGGGGTTATGCCCTACAATGAGCAGTTCTTC. Translation gives CASSPGTGVMPYNEQFF.

The V gene is TRBV5-4, the J gene TRBJ1-6; D remains ambiguous. CDR1 and CDR2 (germline): SGHNT, YYREEE (reference sequence). Trimming stripped 2 bases from V and 7 bases from J, with 10 bases between. The CDR3 is 14 residues long. The CDR3, as DNA: TGTGCCAGCAGCTTAGTCGAGGGCAATTCACCCCTCCACTTT. This sequence encodes CASSLVEGNSPLHF.

The V gene is TRBV15, the J gene TRBJ2-2, with TRBD1 matching 9 bases. CDR3 length equals 16 residues. J was trimmed by 4 bases and V by 8 bases; bases with no gene match: 11. Looked up from germline, CDR1 is LNHNV and CDR2 is YYDKDF (reference sequence). CDR3: CATGVPRTGVTGELFF. In DNA, the CDR3 is TGTGCCACCGGAGTCCCCAGGACAGGGGTCACCGGGGAGCTGTTTTTT.

The chain has TRBV5-6 and TRBJ1-6; 9 bases are shared with TRBD1. The CDR3 sequence is 16 residues long. Germline values: CDR1 SGHDT, CDR2 YYEEEE. V trimming: 1 base; J trimming: 9 bases; junction bases outside the gene matches: 8. DNA of the CDR3: TGTGCCAGCAGCTTGATCCGACAGGGGGTCGGTTCACCCCTCCACTTT. Protein product: CASSLIRQGVGSPLHF.

In this sample, this clone turned up once. Other DNA variants within this sample encode the same CDR3. V usage is TRBV9 and J usage is TRBJ2-2; D unclear. CDR1 and CDR2 from the germline V gene are SGDLS and YYNGEE. This CDR3 has 12 amino acids. Trimming took off 2 bases at V and 7 bases at J, with 6 bases between the two ends. CDR3 in amino acids: CASSVSGGELFF. CDR3 in DNA: TGTGCCAGCAGCGTGTCAGGCGGGGAGCTGTTTTTT.

V and J are TRBV4-2 and TRBJ2-3, with a weak D call TRBD1 (5 bases). The CDR3 is 15 amino acids. Germline CDR1 LGHNA, CDR2 YNFKEQ. Trimming removed 5 bases at V and 0 bases at J, with 12 bases between. CDR3 DNA sequence: TGTGCCAGCAGCTTCAGGGATTCTAGCACAGATACGCAGTATTTT. As protein: CASSFRDSSTDTQYF.

This chain uses TRBV28 with TRBJ2-3, with 10 bases that match TRBD2. The V segment lost 5 bases and the J segment 6 bases; nucleotides outside the gene matches: 8. This CDR3 is built from 15 residues. Germline V gene lookup returns CDR1 MDHEN and CDR2 SYDVKM. The CDR3 DNA is TGTGCCAGCAGTCCTAGCGGGGGAGATGGGGATACGCAGTATTTT. It translates to CASSPSGGDGDTQYF.

The chain recombines TRBV28 with TRBJ1-2, with a weak D call TRBD1 (5 bases). Germline-derived CDR1 and CDR2 are MDHEN and SYDVKM. This CDR3 is built from 13 residues. V was shortened by 5 bases and J by 3 bases, with 10 bases between the two germline ends. This CDR3 is CASSVGTDYGYTF. DNA of the CDR3: TGTGCCAGCAGTGTCGGGACTGACTATGGCTACACCTTC.

The chain carries TRBV5-1 and TRBJ2-7; possibly TRBD1 for D (6 bases). The CDR3 is made up of 16 amino acids. The V gene lost 5 bases and the J gene lost 4 bases, with 22 bases spanning the gap. Germline V gene lookup returns CDR1 SGHRS and CDR2 YFSETQ. CDR3 sequence: CASRKDRTNCAYEQYV. The CDR3 DNA sequence: TGCGCCAGCAGAAAAGACAGGACCAATTGCGCTTACGAGCAGTACGTC.

The chain carries TRBV27 and TRBJ2-1, with TRBD2 matching 7 bases. The ends lost 3 bases at V and 9 bases at J; junction bases unmatched: 8. CDR1 is MNHEY and CDR2 is SMNVEV in the germline V gene (reference sequence). The CDR3 totals 14 residues. In nucleotides, the CDR3 is TGTGCCAGCAGTTTTGGTGGACTAGTGGCTGAGCAGTTCTTC. Translating it yields CASSFGGLVAEQFF.

V usage is TRBV5-1 and J usage is TRBJ2-1; 7 bases map to TRBD1. The V segment lost 5 bases and the J segment 3 bases; nucleotides outside the gene matches: 5. CDR3 length equals 14 residues. Germline V gene lookup returns CDR1 SGHRS and CDR2 YFSETQ. In nucleotides, the CDR3 is TGCGCCAGCAGTTGGCGACAGGGCTACAATGAGCAGTTCTTC. This sequence encodes CASSWRQGYNEQFF.

CDR3: CASSHPGQTQETQYF. The CDR3 DNA reads TGTGCCAGCAGCCATCCTGGACAGACCCAAGAGACCCAGTACTTC. The chain combines TRBV16 with TRBJ2-5, with D tentatively TRBD1 (6 bases). V was shortened by 3 bases and J by 1 base, with 12 bases between the two germline ends. The CDR3 extends over 15 amino acids. From germline, CDR1 is KGHSY and CDR2 FQNENV.

The V and J genes are TRBV11-3 and TRBJ2-7, with TRBD1 matching over 7 bases. The germline V gene has CDR1 SGHNT and CDR2 YENEEA. V gave up 5 bases and J gave up 0 bases; unmatched junction bases: 7. The CDR3 has 15 amino acids. CDR3 nucleotide sequence: TGTGCCAGCAGCCCGGGACAGTTTAGCTCCTACGAGCAGTACGTC. It translates to CASSPGQFSSYEQYV.

The chain is built from TRBV15 and TRBJ2-1; 8 bases map to TRBD2. The length of the CDR3 is 14 residues. Germline V gene data show CDR1 as LNHNV and CDR2 as YYDKDF (reference sequence). V trimming: 3 bases; J trimming: 2 bases; junction bases outside the gene matches: 0. This CDR3 is CATSSGGAYNEQFF. The CDR3 region has the DNA TGTGCCACCAGCAGCGGGGGGGCCTACAATGAGCAGTTCTTC.

This clone appeared a single time. This chain joins TRBV7-8 and TRBJ2-1; 13 nucleotides align to TRBD2. The germline CDR1 and CDR2 sequences are SGHVS and FQNEAQ. This CDR3 spans 17 amino acids. The trim removed 5 bases at V and 10 bases at J, leaving 14 bases unmatched. CDR3 protein: CASSHRITSGGAREQFF. For the CDR3, the DNA is TGTGCCAGCAGCCACCGAATAACTAGCGGGGGGGCCAGGGAGCAGTTCTTC.

The rearrangement uses TRBV7-6 and TRBJ1-2; 8 bases are shared with TRBD1. CDR3 size: 16 residues. The trim removed 2 bases at V and 2 bases at J, leaving 7 bases unmatched. The germline gives CDR1 SGHVS, CDR2 FNYEAQ. This CDR3 is CASSLRAGGANYGYTF. CDR3 in DNA: TGTGCCAGCAGCTTAAGGGCAGGGGGCGCCAACTATGGCTACACCTTC.

The chain has TRBV19 and TRBJ2-3; weak D call: TRBD2 (6 bases). V was clipped by 5 bases and J by 2 bases, with 20 bases between them. Looked up from germline, CDR1 is LNHDA and CDR2 is SQIVND (reference sequence). CDR3 length equals 17 residues. In DNA form, the CDR3 reads TGTGCCAGTAGTCTAAGCGGGTACTCGCAGAACACAGATACGCAGTATTTT. It specifies CASSLSGYSQNTDTQYF.

The chain joins TRBV2 to TRBJ1-4; 7 bases are shared with TRBD1. CDR1 and CDR2 (germline): SNHLY, FYNNEI. The CDR3 length is 14 residues. With 6 bases clipped from V and 5 bases from J, the junction kept 6 bases outside the gene matches. The CDR3 reads CASRVTGLNEKLFF. In DNA form, the CDR3 reads TGTGCCAGCAGGGTGACAGGGTTGAATGAAAAACTGTTTTTT.